The clone carrying this T cell receptor beta chain was seen ten or more times. This sample is drawn from a study of neurological immune-mediated disorders. TCRdb independently ran MiXCR on the 5' RACE reads; one entry per CDR3 protein. The sample holds 54,000 or so distinct CDR3 sequences, approximately 3.5% seen once. The CDR3 has 14 amino acids. V lost 3 bases and J lost 4, with 12 bases in between. Per germline, CDR1 SNHLY and CDR2 FYNNEI. The sample consisted of PBMCs. The chain joins TRBV2 to TRBJ1-2; D perhaps matches TRBD1 (6 bases). This receptor was taken from a woman in her twenties or thirties with multiple sclerosis. The CDR3 coding sequence is TGTGCCAGCAGTGACACGGGGGCTCCCTATGGCTACACCTTC. This gives the protein CASSDTGAPYGYTF.